This entry lists 17 T cell receptor beta chains sequenced from one sample in a study of vaccination and CD4 T cells after COVID-19. Antigens for these TCRs are unknown. The Oncomine TCR Beta short-read assay was applied to DNA of cultured CD4+ T cells. TCRdb processed the PCR reads anew with MiXCR; each CDR3 protein has one entry. The repertoire holds fewer than 25,000 distinct CDR3 sequences, with over 45% as singletons. Treatment indicated: approximately 9-day PBMC culture with coronavirus spike peptide pools or control peptides (ViraFEST assay). Sequenced material: CD4+ T cells from blood, cultured in vitro. The receptors shown here come from a human donor who had recovered from COVID-19.

The CDR3 coding sequence is TGTGCCAGCAGGGGCGATAGTAAGAACACTGAAGCTTTCTTT. As protein: CASRGDSKNTEAFF. This chain links TRBV28 with TRBJ1-1; D is unclear. The V gene's germline CDR1 is MDHEN and CDR2 SYDVKM. The CDR3 sequence is 14 residues long. V gave up 6 bases and J gave up 1 base, with 12 bases separating them.

The V gene is TRBV20-1, the J gene TRBJ2-7; TRBD1 might be the D (6 bases). CDR3 length: 14 residues. Trimming left V 4 bases short and J 3 bases short, with 16 bases between. Germline CDR1 reads DFQATT; CDR2 reads SNEGSKA (reference sequence). DNA of the CDR3: TGCAGTGCTACCGACCGGGACAAGCTCTACGAGCAGTACTTC. This encodes CSATDRDKLYEQYF.

This clonotype was found a few times. The chain joins TRBV7-3 to TRBJ1-1; TRBD1 might be the D (5 bases). V was cut by 2 bases and J by 3 bases, with 7 bases left in between. Per germline, CDR1 SGHTA and CDR2 FQGTGA. CDR3 size: 13 residues. CDR3: CASSLDRHTEAFF. In DNA, the CDR3 is TGTGCCAGCAGCTTAGACAGACACACTGAAGCTTTCTTT.

The chain has TRBV11-2 and TRBJ1-3; 7 positions agree with TRBD1. This CDR3 spans 17 amino acids. V trimming: 5 bases; J trimming: 0 bases; junction bases outside the gene matches: 10. The germline V gene encodes CDR1 SGHAT and CDR2 FQNNGV. CDR3 DNA sequence: TGTGCCAGCAGCCCGACTGGAGGGGGCAACTCTGGAAACACCATATATTTT. Translation gives CASSPTGGGNSGNTIYF.

There are a few counts of this clonotype. The J gene is TRBJ2-7, the V gene TRBV20-1, with 8 bases lining up with TRBD2. The CDR3 is 17 amino acids. CDR1 is DFQATT, CDR2 SNEGSKA, per germline (reference sequence). Unmatched junction bases numbered 14, after V lost 3 bases and J lost 1 base. CDR3 protein: CSARWGTRGGVSYEQYF. CDR3 DNA sequence: TGCAGTGCTAGGTGGGGGACTAGGGGCGGAGTATCCTACGAGCAGTACTTC.

This clonotype turned up a few times. This chain links TRBV30 with TRBJ1-1; D possibly corresponds to TRBD1 (5 bases). The V end lost 3 bases, the J end lost 4 bases, and 9 bases lay between the germline ends. This CDR3 has 12 residues. Germline V lookup: CDR1 GTSNPN, CDR2 SVGIG (reference sequence). Written as DNA, the CDR3 is TGTGCCTGGAGCGAAGACAGCACTGAAGCTTTCTTT. Translated, it gives CAWSEDSTEAFF.

The chain couples TRBV6-2 or TRBV6-3 to TRBJ2-3; TRBD2 aligns across 9 bases. The trim removed 6 bases at V and 5 bases at J, leaving 6 bases unmatched. The germline CDR1 and CDR2 sequences are MNHEY and SVGEGT. The CDR3 sequence is 14 residues long. CDR3 sequence (DNA): TGTGCCAGCAGGCGGGAGGGCCGGGGAGATACGCAGTATTTT. This codes for CASRREGRGDTQYF.

The chain recombines TRBV6-2 or TRBV6-3 with TRBJ2-5; D unresolved. The CDR3 spans 14 residues. V lost 2 bases and J 2 bases, leaving 9 bases between the germline ends. In germline, CDR1 is MNHEY, CDR2 SVGEGT. CDR3 in amino acids: CASSYEDSQETQYF. The CDR3 DNA reads as TGTGCCAGCAGTTACGAAGACTCTCAAGAGACCCAGTACTTC.

This clonotype has just a few counts. This chain joins TRBV7-9 and TRBJ2-3, with D possibly being TRBD2 (5 bases). Trimming removed 4 bases at V and 2 bases at J, with 10 bases between. The germline V gene encodes CDR1 SEHNR and CDR2 FQNEAQ (reference sequence). The CDR3 contains 14 residues. The CDR3 region has the DNA TGTGCCAGCAGCTCAGACGGGAACACAGATACGCAGTATTTT. This codes for CASSSDGNTDTQYF.

This clonotype has more than one count but fewer than ten. The chain has TRBV4-3 and TRBJ1-2; D is perhaps TRBD1 (6 bases). V was cut by 3 bases and J by 2 bases, with 16 bases left in between. Germline values: CDR1 LGHNA, CDR2 YSLEER. CDR3 size: 16 residues. CDR3 in amino acids: CASSHTIGGSNYGYTF. The CDR3 region has the DNA TGCGCCAGCAGCCATACGATAGGGGGATCCAACTATGGCTACACCTTC.

Turning to this clonotype: A much larger clone differs by one base, so this may be a read error. V and J are TRBV12-3 or TRBV12-4 and TRBJ1-6; maybe TRBD1 (5 bases). The CDR3 runs 13 residues. CDR3 DNA: TGTGCCAGCAGTGTGGGGGGGAATTCACTCCTCCACTTT. It specifies CASSVGGNSLLHF.

This clonotype was observed a handful of times. The chain links TRBV7-9 to TRBJ2-5, with 11 bases identical to TRBD2. Germline CDR1 reads SEHNR; CDR2 reads FQNEAQ (reference sequence). The ends lost 4 bases at V and 3 bases at J; junction bases unmatched: 7. The CDR3 runs 16 residues. The CDR3 DNA is TGTGCCAGCAGCTCCCCCCTGGGACTAGCGGAAGAGACCCAGTACTTC. Translation: CASSSPLGLAEETQYF.

The chain carries TRBV6-1 and TRBJ1-5, with D unclear. The CDR3 loop spans 15 amino acids. V was pared by 6 bases and J by 2 bases, with 14 bases between. Germline lookup yields CDR1 MNHNS and CDR2 SASEGT. The CDR3 DNA reads as TGTGCCAGCAGCTCTACACGATATCGCAATCAGCCCCAGCATTTT. Translated: CASSSTRYRNQPQHF.

By frequency in the sample, this clonotype is medium-sized. The chain carries TRBV20-1 and TRBJ1-1; D might be TRBD1 (5 bases). The germline gives CDR1 DFQATT, CDR2 SNEGSKA (reference sequence). Trimming took 4 bases from V and 2 from J, leaving 14 bases between them. This CDR3 is 14 amino acids long. CDR3 DNA sequence: TGCAGTGCTACATTACCGGGGCGTAACACTGAAGCTTTCTTT. Translation gives CSATLPGRNTEAFF.

This clonotype was picked up a small number of times. The chain is built from TRBV20-1 and TRBJ1-2, with a tentative D call TRBD1 (6 bases). This CDR3 has 13 amino acids. Germline CDR1 is DFQATT and CDR2 is SNEGSKA (reference sequence). V shed 4 bases and J shed 5 bases, with 14 bases lying between them. CDR3: CSATPPGVYGYTF. CDR3 bases: TGCAGTGCTACCCCGCCAGGGGTTTATGGCTACACCTTC.

This chain links TRBV6-5 with TRBJ2-5, with 10 bases fitting TRBD1. Trimming removed 3 bases from V and 5 bases from J; junction bases left unmatched: 9. CDR1 is MNHEY and CDR2 is SVGAGI in the germline V gene. The CDR3 has 16 amino acids. This CDR3 reads CASSYKLGQGQETQYF. The CDR3 region has the DNA TGTGCCAGCAGTTATAAATTGGGACAGGGGCAGGAGACCCAGTACTTC.

In this sample, this clonotype turned up once. The J gene is TRBJ2-5, the V gene TRBV30; D is possibly TRBD2 (5 bases). Germline CDR1 and CDR2: GTSNPN and SVGIG (reference sequence). The CDR3 is 14 residues long. V lost 3 bases and J 5 bases, leaving 16 bases between the germline ends. Here the CDR3 DNA reads TGTGCCTGGAGCGCCAAGAGGGCGTGGGAGACCCAGTACTTC. This codes for CAWSAKRAWETQYF. Full variable domain (outside the CDR3, taken from reference TRBV30 and TRBJ2-5): SQTIHQWPATLVQPVGSPLSLECTVEGTSNPNLYWYRQAAGRGLQLLFYSVGIGQISSEVPQNLSASRPQDRQFILSSKKLLLSDSGFYLCAWSAKRAWETQYFGPGTRLLVL.